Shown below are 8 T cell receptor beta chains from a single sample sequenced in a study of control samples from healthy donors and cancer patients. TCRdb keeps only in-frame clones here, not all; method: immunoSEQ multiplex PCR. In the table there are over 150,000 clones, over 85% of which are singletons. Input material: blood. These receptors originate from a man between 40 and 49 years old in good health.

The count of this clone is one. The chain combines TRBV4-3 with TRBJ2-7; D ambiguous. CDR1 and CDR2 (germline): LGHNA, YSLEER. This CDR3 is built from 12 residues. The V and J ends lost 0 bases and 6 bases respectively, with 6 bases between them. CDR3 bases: TGCGCCAGCAGCCAAGATAAGAGCGAGCAGTACTTC. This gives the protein CASSQDKSEQYF.

CDR3 sequence (DNA): TGTGCCAGCAGCTTTCAGGGAGGGGACACCATATATTTT. This sequence encodes CASSFQGGDTIYF. This chain links TRBV7-8 with TRBJ1-3, with a weak D call TRBD1 (5 bases). Trimming stripped 3 bases from V and 8 bases from J, with 11 bases between. CDR1 SGHVS and CDR2 FQNEAQ come from the germline V gene. The CDR3 length is 13 residues.

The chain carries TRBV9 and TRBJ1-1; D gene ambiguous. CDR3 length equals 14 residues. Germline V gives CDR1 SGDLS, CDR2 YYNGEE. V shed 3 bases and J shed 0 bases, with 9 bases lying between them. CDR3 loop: CASSGTVMNTEAFF. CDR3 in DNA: TGTGCCAGCAGCGGGACTGTTATGAACACTGAAGCTTTCTTT.

CDR3 nucleotide sequence: TGTGCCAGCAGTGAAAACCTGCGTGTGGCCGGGGAGCTGTTTTTT. Amino acids: CASSENLRVAGELFF. The V and J genes are TRBV6-1 and TRBJ2-2; D unclear. Per germline, CDR1 MNHNS and CDR2 SASEGT. The CDR3 is made up of 15 amino acids. The ends were cut back, 2 bases at V and 6 bases at J, with 13 bases in the middle.

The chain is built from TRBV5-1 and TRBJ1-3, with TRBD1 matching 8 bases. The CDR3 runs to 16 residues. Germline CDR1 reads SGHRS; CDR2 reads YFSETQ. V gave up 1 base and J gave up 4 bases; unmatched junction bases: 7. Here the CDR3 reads CASSLSGGFVGNTIYF. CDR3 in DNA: TGCGCCAGCAGCTTGTCAGGGGGCTTTGTAGGAAACACCATATATTTT.

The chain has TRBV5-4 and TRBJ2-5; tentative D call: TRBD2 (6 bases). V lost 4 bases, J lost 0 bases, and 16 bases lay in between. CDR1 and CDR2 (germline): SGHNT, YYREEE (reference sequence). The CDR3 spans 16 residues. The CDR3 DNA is TGTGCCAGCAGCGGGAGGAGGGGAGCGGACCAAGAGACCCAGTACTTC. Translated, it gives CASSGRRGADQETQYF.

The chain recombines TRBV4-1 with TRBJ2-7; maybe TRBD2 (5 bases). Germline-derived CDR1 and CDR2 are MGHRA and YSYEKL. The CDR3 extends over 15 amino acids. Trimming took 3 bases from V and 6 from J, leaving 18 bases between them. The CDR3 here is CASSQEVTRFGEQYF. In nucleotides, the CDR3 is TGCGCCAGCAGCCAGGAAGTCACTAGATTCGGCGAGCAGTACTTC.

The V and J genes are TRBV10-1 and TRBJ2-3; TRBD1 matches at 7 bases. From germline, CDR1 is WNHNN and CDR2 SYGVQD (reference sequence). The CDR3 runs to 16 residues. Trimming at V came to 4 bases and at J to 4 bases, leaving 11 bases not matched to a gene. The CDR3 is CASSAQGSKSADTQYF. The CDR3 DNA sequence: TGCGCCAGCAGTGCACAGGGGTCGAAATCCGCAGATACGCAGTATTTT.